This TCR beta chain comes out of a study of T-cell memory formation after mild COVID-19. CDR3 length: 11 amino acids. J was trimmed by 7 bases and V by 8 bases; bases with no gene match: 4. Germline V gene sequence: CDR1 MDHEN, CDR2 SYDVKM. 5'RACE with constant-segment primers yielded barcoded, UMI-tagged TCR alpha and TCR beta cDNA libraries. A single record per CDR3 protein comes from TCRdb applying MiXCR to the 5' RACE reads. The repertoire holds approximately 170,000 distinct CDR3 sequences, with roughly 13% as singletons. Sample: PBMCs or a T cell subset sorted from them (not recorded which). This TCR came from a man aged 18 to 30 who had mild COVID-19 (a few samples of this study predate the infection). Cell type and time point are not known. J is TRBJ2-7 and V is TRBV28, with 8 bases identical to TRBD2. The chain's CDR3 is CASGGGGEQYV. The CDR3 region has the DNA TGTGCCAGCGGTGGCGGGGGGGAGCAGTACGTC.